What follows describes a single TCR beta chain. Its antigen remains unidentified. The PCR employed 60 Vbeta primers together with 13 Jbeta primers. Data came from immunoSEQ multiplex PCR; TCRdb stores just in-frame clones and leaves some out. This repertoire includes about 77,000 clones. The data are from a study of cytomegalovirus exposure and HLA in healthy donors. Notes on the study in general: Presence/absence comparisons presumed near-even sequencing depth among donors. Among TCR beta chains of equal frequency, HLA-associated ones were more clonally expanded in a later analysis. A link between a missense DCLRE1C variant and TCR beta V- and J-gene trimming emerged from a later analysis.

Looked up from germline, CDR1 is DFQATT and CDR2 is SNEGSKA (reference sequence). The CDR3 runs to 11 residues. V lost 7 bases and J lost 5; bases outside the gene matches: 4. What was sequenced was PBMCs. This sequence joins TRBV20-1 and TRBJ2-5, with 7 bases fitting TRBD2. The sequence derives from a man between 45 and 60 years old in good health and CMV-seropositive. The CDR3 region has the DNA TGCAGTGGGGGAGGGCTTGAGACCCAGTACTTC. Amino acid sequence: CSGGGLETQYF.